The next 8 T cell receptor beta chains were all read from a single sample in a study of blood T cell repertoires in COVID-19. The method was immunoSEQ multiplex PCR; TCRdb's version includes in-frame clones alone and lacks a portion of them. Of some 120,000 clones listed, around 83% are singletons. What was sequenced was peripheral blood. The receptors derive from a man older than 75 with active or convalescent COVID-19.

The count of this clone is one. This chain uses TRBV11-2 with TRBJ1-6; TRBD1 matches 7 bases. J gave up 14 bases and V 2 bases, and 9 bases lay outside the gene matches. CDR1 and CDR2 from the germline V gene are SGHAT and FQNNGV. This CDR3 is built from 14 residues. CDR3 coding DNA: TGTGCCAGCAGCTTACTTAGGGGGCGCGGATCCCTCCACTTT. It yields the protein CASSLLRGRGSLHF.

The chain joins TRBV5-1 to TRBJ1-4; TRBD1 might be the D (5 bases). V lost 0 bases to trimming and J lost 8 bases, with 8 bases between them. In germline, CDR1 is SGHRS, CDR2 YFSETQ. This CDR3 comprises 13 residues. The CDR3 loop reads CASSLVGGEKLFF. DNA for the CDR3: TGCGCCAGCAGCTTGGTCGGGGGGGAAAAACTGTTTTTT.

The genes are TRBV18 and TRBJ1-1; D uncertain. Germline values: CDR1 KGHSH, CDR2 LQKENI. V lost 4 bases, J lost 1 base, and 10 bases lay in between. This CDR3 spans 14 amino acids. The CDR3 is CASSQNRRNTEAFF. The CDR3 coding sequence is TGTGCCAGCTCACAAAATAGGAGGAACACTGAAGCTTTCTTT. The full variable domain, completed using reference TRBV18 and TRBJ1-1, is NAGVMQNPRHLVRRRGQEARLRCSPMKGHSHVYWYRQLPEEGLKFMVYLQKENIIDESGMPKERFSAEFPKEGPSILRIQQVVRGDSAAYFCASSQNRRNTEAFFGQGTRLTVV.

This chain joins TRBV9 and TRBJ1-6; possibly TRBD1 for D (5 bases). There are 17 residues in the CDR3. The germline V gene has CDR1 SGDLS and CDR2 YYNGEE. Trimming removed 5 bases at V and 0 bases at J, with 15 bases between. CDR3 bases: TGTGCCAGCAGGGACGACAGCTCTAGCTCCTATAATTCACCCCTCCACTTT. This sequence encodes CASRDDSSSSYNSPLHF. The whole variable domain, filled in from reference TRBV9 and TRBJ1-6, reads DSGVTQTPKHLITATGQRVTLRCSPRSGDLSVYWYQQSLDQGLQFLIQYYNGEERAKGNILERFSAQQFPDLHSELNLSSLELGDSALYFCASRDDSSSSYNSPLHFGNGTRLTVT.

This clone was seen a handful of times. V is TRBV5-1 and J is TRBJ2-5, with TRBD1 matching 9 bases. Per germline, CDR1 SGHRS and CDR2 YFSETQ. The CDR3 has 15 amino acids. Unmatched junction bases numbered 9, after V lost 4 bases and J lost 5 bases. CDR3 protein: CASSQNTGGGETQYF. The CDR3 region has the DNA TGCGCCAGCAGCCAAAACACAGGGGGCGGGGAGACCCAGTACTTC.

The rearrangement joins TRBV5-6 to TRBJ2-1; 11 positions match TRBD2. Trimming removed 4 bases from V and 7 bases from J; junction bases left unmatched: 7. CDR3 length equals 15 residues. Germline CDR1 is SGHDT and CDR2 is YYEEEE. The CDR3 DNA follows: TGTGCCAGCAGCGTGACTAGCGGGGCAGCGAATGAGCAGTTCTTC. Translating it yields CASSVTSGAANEQFF.

A few counts support this clone. V and J are TRBV24-1 and TRBJ1-5, with 8 bases aligning to TRBD1. CDR3 length: 13 residues. The V gene end was trimmed by 9 bases and the J gene end by 6 bases; junction bases not matched to a gene: 6. Germline CDR1 KGHDR, CDR2 SFDVKD. The chain's CDR3 is CATDRGLCQPQHF. In nucleotides, the CDR3 is TGTGCCACCGACAGGGGCCTATGTCAGCCCCAGCATTTT.

The rearrangement joins TRBV6-1 to TRBJ1-3; D remains unclear. Trimming took 2 bases from V and 3 from J, leaving 8 bases between them. The CDR3 totals 14 residues. The germline gives CDR1 MNHNS, CDR2 SASEGT. CDR3 sequence (DNA): TGTGCCAGCAGTGAAATGAGAATTGGAAACACCATATATTTT. It translates to CASSEMRIGNTIYF.